This TCR beta chain was profiled in a study of T cell changes during pregnancy in multiple sclerosis. Trimming left V 5 bases short and J 1 base short, with 12 bases between. The length of the CDR3 is 15 residues. Germline CDR1 and CDR2: MNHEY and SMNVEV (reference sequence). Sequencing was performed with immunoSEQ multiplex PCR; in TCRdb, only in-frame clones are kept and a portion is missing. The sample shows 33,000 or so clones, 70% to 90% of them seen only once. The sample consisted of CD8+ T cells from peripheral blood mononuclear cells, taken in the second trimester of pregnancy. The chain couples TRBV27 to TRBJ1-5, with D possibly TRBD1 on 5 matching bases. This clonotype was obtained from a female donor with multiple sclerosis, enrolled in a pregnancy study. The CDR3 protein is CASSLRGVSNQPQHF. The CDR3, as DNA: TGTGCCAGCAGTCTCCGGGGGGTGAGCAATCAGCCCCAGCATTTT.